The 18 T cell receptor beta chains reported below all come from one sample, sequenced in a study of T cell changes during pregnancy in multiple sclerosis. TCRdb's table, derived via immunoSEQ multiplex PCR, lists solely in-frame clones and lacks some. The sample carries tens of thousands of clones, about 93% recorded once. This material consisted of peripheral blood, taken in the first trimester of pregnancy. These receptors were collected from a female donor with multiple sclerosis, enrolled in a pregnancy study.

The chain combines TRBV5-1 with TRBJ2-5; 8 bases map to TRBD1. Trimming cost V 4 bases and J 2 bases; bases outside gene matches: 4. Germline CDR1 SGHRS, CDR2 YFSETQ. The CDR3 has 14 residues. CDR3 nucleotide sequence: TGCGCCAGCAGCAGTGGACAGGGTCAAGAGACCCAGTACTTC. It translates to CASSSGQGQETQYF.

V is TRBV27 and J is TRBJ1-5; 7 nucleotides agree with TRBD1. J lost 4 bases, V lost 6 bases, and 6 bases had no gene match. CDR3 length: 14 residues. The germline V gene has CDR1 MNHEY and CDR2 SMNVEV (reference sequence). This CDR3 is CASRRTGKNQPQHF. Written as DNA, the CDR3 is TGTGCCAGCAGGCGGACAGGAAAAAATCAGCCCCAGCATTTT.

The chain combines TRBV6-5 with TRBJ1-1; D not resolved. The germline gives CDR1 MNHEY, CDR2 SVGAGI. V was pared by 5 bases and J by 4 bases, with 14 bases between. This CDR3 region has 14 residues. The CDR3, as DNA: TGTGCCAGCAGTAAGGACTGGCGGGGCACTGAAGCTTTCTTT. This encodes CASSKDWRGTEAFF.

This chain uses TRBV28 with TRBJ1-5, with 8 bases lining up with TRBD1. Looked up from germline, CDR1 is MDHEN and CDR2 is SYDVKM. Losses at the gene ends were 7 bases for V and 3 bases for J; bases not matched to a gene: 11. This CDR3 is built from 16 residues. The CDR3 sequence: CASKDAQGATNQPQHF. CDR3 in DNA: TGTGCCAGCAAGGATGCGCAGGGGGCGACCAATCAGCCCCAGCATTTT.

The chain is built from TRBV6-6 and TRBJ2-3; tentative D call: TRBD2 (5 bases). Germline-derived CDR1 and CDR2 are MNHNY and SVGAGI (reference sequence). V lost 6 bases and J 1 base, leaving 14 bases between the germline ends. The CDR3 spans 15 residues. The CDR3 region has the DNA TGTGCCAGCAGCCCCCGGTGGCGGGGCACAGATACGCAGTATTTT. Its protein product is CASSPRWRGTDTQYF.

V gene TRBV28 combines with J gene TRBJ2-1, with 8 bases lining up with TRBD2. The germline CDR1 and CDR2 sequences are MDHEN and SYDVKM. The CDR3 loop spans 15 amino acids. V dropped 5 bases and J dropped 0; count of bases not matched to a gene: 3. CDR3 nucleotides: TGTGCCAGCAGTCCGAGCGGGAGCTCCTACAATGAGCAGTTCTTC. It yields the protein CASSPSGSSYNEQFF.

With respect to this clone: Other DNA sequences in this sample translate to the same CDR3. The rearrangement uses TRBV4-3 and TRBJ2-5; 15 bases agree with TRBD2. Germline CDR1 LGHNA, CDR2 YSLEER. The length of the CDR3 is 19 residues. The J segment lost 5 bases and the V segment lost 0 bases, leaving 10 bases of the junction unmatched. CDR3 loop: CASSQDAGLAGGPGETQYF. The DNA of the CDR3 is TGCGCCAGCAGCCAAGATGCAGGACTAGCGGGGGGGCCGGGGGAGACCCAGTACTTC.

This chain uses TRBV11-1 with TRBJ1-1; TRBD1 is a possible D gene (5 bases). This CDR3 is 14 amino acids long. CDR1 is SGHAT and CDR2 is FQDESV in the germline V gene (reference sequence). V lost 5 bases and J lost 5, with 15 bases in between. CDR3 DNA sequence: TGTGCCAGCAGCCCCGTGGGGGGGGGAACTGAAGCTTTCTTT. This codes for CASSPVGGGTEAFF. The complete variable domain, with remaining parts taken from reference TRBV11-1 and TRBJ1-1, reads EAEVAQSPRYKITEKSQAVAFWCDPISGHATLYWYRQILGQGPELLVQFQDESVVDDSQLPKDRFSAERLKGVDSTLKIQPAELGDSAMYLCASSPVGGGTEAFFGQGTRLTVV.

The genes are TRBV6-5 and TRBJ2-7; possibly TRBD2 for D (5 bases). Germline CDR1 and CDR2: MNHEY and SVGAGI. V was cut by 9 bases and J by 9 bases, with 21 bases left in between. This CDR3 spans 13 amino acids. The CDR3 loop is CARPGTRLRGQYF. CDR3 in DNA: TGTGCCAGACCTGGCACCCGACTACGAGGGCAGTACTTC.

The V gene is TRBV9, the J gene TRBJ2-7; the match to TRBD1 covers 9 bases. CDR3 length: 15 amino acids. V shed 3 bases, J shed 1 base, and the junction held 5 bases outside the gene matches. CDR1 is SGDLS, CDR2 YYNGEE, per germline. CDR3 nucleotide sequence: TGTGCCAGCAGCGCACAGGGGGCATGGTCCTACGAGCAGTACTTC. Protein: CASSAQGAWSYEQYF.

The V and J genes are TRBV6-1 and TRBJ2-5; D unresolved. CDR3 length: 15 amino acids. Germline CDR1 reads MNHNS; CDR2 reads SASEGT. Trimming removed 2 bases at V and 5 bases at J, with 15 bases between. The CDR3 region has the DNA TGTGCCAGCAGTGAACGAGTGGCAGCGCGGGAGACCCAGTACTTC. Protein product: CASSERVAARETQYF.

Here the CDR3 DNA reads TGTGCCAGCAGCCTAGGGGGGGGTGAGACCCAGTACTTC. Its protein product is CASSLGGGETQYF. The gene calls are TRBV2 and TRBJ2-5, with D possibly TRBD2 on 7 matching bases. Germline V gene data show CDR1 as SNHLY and CDR2 as FYNNEI. The ends were cut back, 6 bases at V and 5 bases at J, with 13 bases in the middle. The CDR3 spans 13 residues.

The gene calls are TRBV5-1 and TRBJ2-2; D perhaps matches TRBD1 (5 bases). The V and J ends lost 7 bases and 1 base respectively, with 11 bases between them. The length of the CDR3 is 14 residues. In germline, CDR1 is SGHRS, CDR2 YFSETQ. The CDR3 loop is CASGAHGNTGELFF. The CDR3 DNA is TGCGCCAGCGGGGCCCATGGGAACACCGGGGAGCTGTTTTTT.

The chain has TRBV7-6 and TRBJ1-3; 9 bases agree with TRBD1. The CDR3 has 15 residues. The V gene end was trimmed by 1 base and the J gene end by 2 bases; junction bases not matched to a gene: 0. Germline lookup yields CDR1 SGHVS and CDR2 FNYEAQ. CDR3 nucleotide sequence: TGTGCCAGCAGCTTAGGACAGGGGGCTGGAAACACCATATATTTT. Translation: CASSLGQGAGNTIYF.

The J gene is TRBJ1-6, the V gene TRBV5-1, with a possible D match to TRBD1 (6 bases). Looked up from germline, CDR1 is SGHRS and CDR2 is YFSETQ. V lost 4 bases to trimming and J lost 10 bases, with 27 bases between them. CDR3 length equals 18 residues. The CDR3 nucleotides read TGCGCCAGCAGCCTTGTCGTGAGAACAGGGTATGGTGGGTCACCCCTCCACTTT. Translated: CASSLVVRTGYGGSPLHF.

The rearrangement links TRBV5-4 to TRBJ2-1; 10 nucleotides align to TRBD2. With V trimmed by 4 bases and J by 0 bases, 13 bases remained unmatched. Germline-derived CDR1 and CDR2 are SGHNT and YYREEE (reference sequence). This CDR3 contains 19 residues. DNA for the CDR3: TGTGCCAGCAGCCCAAGGGCAGCGGGGGGGTCGAGCTCCTACAATGAGCAGTTCTTC. Amino acids: CASSPRAAGGSSSYNEQFF.

The V gene is TRBV6-5, the J gene TRBJ2-3; 10 bases are a match to TRBD2. The V gene's germline CDR1 is MNHEY and CDR2 SVGAGI. The CDR3 is 15 amino acids. J gave up 3 bases and V 4 bases, and 4 bases lay outside the gene matches. DNA of the CDR3: TGTGCCAGCAGTTCCTTAGCGGGGGGAACAGATACGCAGTATTTT. Translated: CASSSLAGGTDTQYF.

This chain uses TRBV11-2 with TRBJ1-1, with a weak D call TRBD1 (6 bases). This CDR3 spans 14 amino acids. Per the germline V gene, CDR1 is SGHAT and CDR2 is FQNNGV. Trimming cost V 1 base and J 1 base, with 7 bases left between them. The CDR3 sequence is CASSLVGGNTEAFF. The CDR3, as DNA: TGTGCCAGCAGCTTAGTAGGGGGGAACACTGAAGCTTTCTTT.